Below, 7 T cell receptor beta chains from the same sample are listed, as sequenced in a study of T-cell reconstitution after alpha-beta-depleted transplantation in children (dated by TCRdb to the mid-2010s). The treatment or condition label on this specimen signifies: allogeneic hematopoietic cell transplantation with graft depleted of TCRalphabeta T cells and CD19 B cells. The method was PCR. Data came from an Illumina HiSeq 2500. TCR library preparation used molecular barcoding, with unique molecular identifiers applied to normalize quantification of the TCRbeta repertoire. TCRdb reworked the public reads: Q25 trimming with fastp, MiXCR clone assembly, productive beta chains retained. Here each entry gathers all rows of one CDR3 protein and keeps the most common genes and DNA. In all, the sample holds some 460,000 distinct CDR3 sequences, and 15% to 20% of those were seen once. The ten largest clonotypes hold approximately 28% of the sample.

Here the sequenced sample was PBMCs, mostly from graft donor cells, taken 360 days after TCRalphabeta/CD19-depleted stem cell transplant. All receptors come from a boy in the first two years of life who had a stem cell transplant for Wiskott-Aldrich syndrome, so the T cells may come from the graft donor.

The chain links TRBV7-2 to TRBJ2-1; 7 bases are a match to TRBD2. CDR3 size: 14 residues. Germline assignment: CDR1 SGHTA and CDR2 FQGNSA. With V trimmed by 4 bases and J by 5 bases, 5 bases remained unmatched. The CDR3 region is CASSYGGSNNEQFF. CDR3 in DNA: TGTGCCAGCAGCTACGGGGGGAGCAACAATGAGCAGTTCTTC.

This clonotype was recorded many times. J is TRBJ2-3 and V is TRBV24-1; a weak D match, TRBD1 (6 bases). Germline-derived CDR1 and CDR2 are KGHDR and SFDVKD. The CDR3 contains 12 residues. V was shortened by 7 bases and J by 14 bases, with 18 bases between the two germline ends. CDR3 in amino acids: CATRDTGRLWYF. The CDR3, as DNA: TGTGCCACCAGAGATACAGGGCGCCTTTGGTATTTT.

The rearrangement links TRBV19 to TRBJ2-5; D gene uncertain. V was trimmed by 1 base and J by 7 bases, leaving 4 bases between them. The germline V gene encodes CDR1 LNHDA and CDR2 SQIVND (reference sequence). This CDR3 is 11 amino acids long. The CDR3 DNA sequence: TGTGCCAGTAGTATAGGTGGGACCCAGTACTTC. Its translation: CASSIGGTQYF. The complete variable domain, with remaining parts taken from reference TRBV19 and TRBJ2-5, reads DGGITQSPKYLFRKEGQNVTLSCEQNLNHDAMYWYRQDPGQGLRLIYYSQIVNDFQKGDIAEGYSVSREKKESFPLTVTSAQKNPTAFYLCASSIGGTQYFGPGTRLLVL.

The chain is built from TRBV4-3 and TRBJ2-1, with 7 bases aligning to TRBD2. Losses at the gene ends were 5 bases for V and 5 bases for J; bases not matched to a gene: 15. The CDR3 consists of 17 residues. Germline CDR1 reads LGHNA; CDR2 reads YSLEER. Written as DNA, the CDR3 is TGCGCCAGCAGCTCCAAGGAGGGAAGCGGGGAGCACAATGAGCAGTTCTTC. As protein: CASSSKEGSGEHNEQFF.

This clonotype was seen a few times. The chain joins TRBV20-1 to TRBJ2-1; D ambiguous. This CDR3 region has 15 residues. Trimming took 2 bases from V and 3 from J, leaving 14 bases between them. Germline V gene data show CDR1 as DFQATT and CDR2 as SNEGSKA (reference sequence). Written as DNA, the CDR3 is TGCAGTGCTAGAAAAATTGAACTGAACTACAATGAGCAGTTCTTC. As protein: CSARKIELNYNEQFF.

In its sample, this clonotype was seen a few times. The chain recombines TRBV20-1 with TRBJ2-5; D remains ambiguous. CDR1 and CDR2 (germline): DFQATT, SNEGSKA (reference sequence). This CDR3 is built from 11 residues. Trimming pared 4 bases from V and 3 bases from J, leaving 6 bases between. The CDR3 is CSAITKETQYF. The DNA for the CDR3 is TGCAGTGCTATAACTAAAGAGACCCAGTACTTC.

This clonotype was detected many times. The chain employs TRBV5-1 and TRBJ2-2, with TRBD2 matching 8 bases. Per the germline V gene, CDR1 is SGHRS and CDR2 is YFSETQ. The CDR3 loop spans 16 amino acids. V lost 2 bases, J lost 4 bases, and 7 bases stayed unmatched. This CDR3 reads CASSLSGGTGTGELFF. CDR3 DNA sequence: TGCGCCAGCAGCTTAAGCGGGGGCACGGGCACCGGGGAGCTGTTTTTT.